This T cell receptor (beta chain) was sequenced in a study of CD8 T cells in ankylosing spondylitis. Trimming took off 4 bases at V and 16 bases at J, with 20 bases between the two ends. This CDR3 spans 14 amino acids. CDR1 LGHNA and CDR2 YNFKEQ come from the germline V gene. Study-wide findings and caveats: Before this, some motif variants had been reported in reactive arthritis synovial fluid and blood. Matched synovial fluid from ankylosing spondylitis patients was reported to be enriched for disease-linked clones. Fewer than 10 highly homologous variants made up a TCR beta motif that seemed to typify ankylosing spondylitis blood.

This clonotype came up many times. Its specificity is unknown. Construction of TCR beta libraries was performed using quantitative 5'-RACE with molecular barcodes. TCRdb itself ran the 5' RACE reads through MiXCR, one entry per CDR3 protein. The sample consists of about 35,000 distinct CDR3 sequences, 10% of them appearing once. This chain links TRBV4-2 with TRBJ1-6, with TRBD1 as a possible D gene (5 bases). The source material was blood, either unsorted or a sorted T cell fraction (not recorded which). This TCR was sampled from a male donor with ankylosing spondylitis or in good health (not recorded which). The CDR3 region is CASSPSYRDSLLHF. The CDR3, as DNA: TGTGCCAGCAGCCCATCCTATCGAGACAGTCTACTCCACTTT.